This TCR beta chain was sequenced for a study of T cells in Graves' hyperthyroidism and ophthalmopathy. Diagnostic assessment was based on clinical symptoms, serum thyroxine and TRAb, thyroid ultrasound and orbital computed tomography. This clonotype was detected ten times or more. This CDR3 region has 15 residues. The germline V and J ends were trimmed by 2 bases and 0 bases, with 9 bases remaining between them. Germline lookup yields CDR1 SGHNT and CDR2 YENEEA. Amplified regions were TCR beta CDR3 sequences from RNA transcripts. During a first-round RT-PCR of the TCR CDR3, the HTBI primer set was used. TCRdb itself ran the multiplex PCR reads through MiXCR, one entry per CDR3 protein. In the table there are about 370,000 distinct CDR3 sequences, 13% to 15% of which are singletons.

Material: blood. The rearrangement links TRBV11-3 to TRBJ2-3; maybe TRBD2 (5 bases). The TCR comes from a woman between 55 and 75 years old with Graves' ophthalmopathy. The CDR3 protein is CASSLNPGSTDTQYF. CDR3 in DNA: TGTGCCAGCAGCTTAAATCCGGGGAGCACAGATACGCAGTATTTT.